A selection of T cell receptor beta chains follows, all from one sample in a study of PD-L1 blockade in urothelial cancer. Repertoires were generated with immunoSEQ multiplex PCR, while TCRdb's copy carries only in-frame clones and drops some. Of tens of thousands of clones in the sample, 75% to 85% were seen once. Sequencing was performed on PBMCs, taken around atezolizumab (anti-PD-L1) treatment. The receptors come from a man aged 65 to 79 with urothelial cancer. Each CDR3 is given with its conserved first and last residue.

CASSVSGQGFAYEQYF | 16 | TRBV9
CASSKLATNTGELFF | 15 | TRBV19
CASSAGTQPLHEQYF | 15 | TRBV2
CASSRDRASNQPQHF | 15 | TRBV19
CASTLQGPGANVLTF | 15 | TRBV19
CASRRGGVNTGELFF | 15 | TRBV2
CASTPTRQGSTDTQYF | 16 | TRBV19
CASSLDRDTGELFF | 14 | TRBV7-9
CATSLGSTSVHEQYF | 15 | TRBV15
CASTPRTVYNEQFF | 14 | TRBV7-9
CASSPGKDVSYNEQFF | 16 | TRBV11-2
CASSLLSGTGIAKNIQYF | 18 | TRBV7-2
CASSLDLEGNGELFF | 15 | TRBV7-2
CASSSQDNANTGELFF | 16 | TRBV18
CASSTRIDRTDEKLFF | 16 | TRBV27
CAISGDRLGQPQHF | 14 | TRBV10-3
CAWRLAGNNEQFF | 13 | TRBV30
CAWGTGDEKLFF | 12 | TRBV30
CASRGATGGRLKYF | 14 | TRBV2
CASSNPGGSNQPQHF | 15 | TRBV19
CASSGDRTYEQYF | 13 | TRBV2
CASSQMVEASGRAEQFF | 17 | TRBV4-2
CASSLTGGVRTGELFF | 16 | TRBV11-3
CASSLTGTASGVF | 13 | TRBV11-2
CASSLSTSGYNEQFF | 15 | TRBV7-6
CASSLGSRDTYNEQFF | 16 | TRBV5-1
CASSYGANNYGYTF | 14 | TRBV6-6
CASSADRDNEQFF | 13 | TRBV6-4
CASSPVAKNIQYF | 13 | TRBV27
CASSLERRTSTDTQYF | 16 | TRBV5-5
CASTILGGNEQFF | 13 | TRBV2
CASRDSNTEAFF | 12 | TRBV2
CASSLSGLEAQYF | 13 | TRBV27
CASTPSGGSNEQFF | 14 | TRBV6-5
CASSISPGNTEAFF | 14 | TRBV27
CSVKEAGPYGYTF | 13 | TRBV29-1
CASSQQRSYSYNEQFF | 16 | TRBV4-3
CASSEVTSGRYEQYF | 15 | TRBV6-1
CASSETAGAQGLEQYF | 16 | TRBV10-1
CASSPGLAGRTDTQYF | 16 | TRBV7-3
CASSPSEGAGTDTQYF | 16 | TRBV5-4
CASSLDGGANYGYTF | 15 | TRBV5-1
CASRLGQTGNTEAFF | 15 | TRBV6-5
CASSQGLLNTEAFF | 14 | TRBV2
CSVAGQVATNEKLFF | 15 | TRBV29-1
CASSLRTGGSSYNSPLHF | 18 | TRBV11-2
CASSLDGLGGYTF | 13 | TRBV5-1